These 5 T cell receptor beta chains share one sample of origin, sequenced in a study of early T cells in non-severe SARS-CoV-2 infection. TCRdb called the 5' RACE reads again in MiXCR, with one record for every CDR3 protein. The repertoire includes approximately 88,000 distinct CDR3 sequences, roughly 15% of them detected once, and about 1.5% sits in the top ten. Material for sequencing was whole blood. The source of these receptors is an adult who was a healthcare worker with PCR-confirmed SARS-CoV-2 infection or an uninfected control (not recorded which).

The table lists this clonotype with a few counts. J is TRBJ1-3 and V is TRBV30, with D uncertain. The CDR3 sequence is 13 residues long. The ends were cut back, 2 bases at V and 4 bases at J, with 9 bases in the middle. CDR1 and CDR2 from the germline V gene are GTSNPN and SVGIG (reference sequence). DNA of the CDR3: TGTGCCTGGAGTCGACAAACCGGAAACACCATATATTTT. Translating it yields CAWSRQTGNTIYF.

This clonotype has at least ten counts. The gene calls are TRBV18 and TRBJ2-2, with D possibly being TRBD2 (5 bases). Germline V gene lookup returns CDR1 KGHSH and CDR2 LQKENI. The V gene lost 3 bases and the J gene lost 0 bases, with 11 bases spanning the gap. This CDR3 is built from 16 residues. The CDR3 protein is CASSPVRGSNTGELFF. In nucleotides, the CDR3 is TGTGCCAGCTCACCCGTAAGAGGGTCGAACACCGGGGAGCTGTTTTTT.

The CDR3 sequence is CASSSRDRSNQPQHF. The CDR3, as DNA: TGTGCCAGCTCAAGCCGGGACAGAAGCAATCAGCCCCAGCATTTT. V and J are TRBV18 and TRBJ1-5; 7 nucleotides line up with TRBD1. V dropped 5 bases and J dropped 1; count of bases not matched to a gene: 5. There are 15 residues in the CDR3. The V gene's germline CDR1 is KGHSH and CDR2 LQKENI.

This clonotype appeared many times. CDR3 DNA sequence: TGTGCCAGCAGCTTGATGTGGGGAACCTACAATGAGCAGTTCTTC. Encoded protein: CASSLMWGTYNEQFF. V is TRBV5-5 and J is TRBJ2-1; D is uncertain. V was shortened by 1 base and J by 2 bases, with 10 bases between the two germline ends. CDR3 length: 15 amino acids. CDR1 is SGHKS, CDR2 YYEKEE, per germline (reference sequence).

The chain is built from TRBV3-1 and TRBJ2-1, with D maybe TRBD2 (7 bases). Per the germline V gene, CDR1 is LGHDT and CDR2 is YNNKEL (reference sequence). The CDR3 has 14 amino acids. Trimming removed 4 bases at V and 4 bases at J, with 11 bases between. The CDR3 coding sequence is TGTGCCAGCAGCCCCCGGGGGGCTTACAATGAGCAGTTCTTC. Amino acids: CASSPRGAYNEQFF.